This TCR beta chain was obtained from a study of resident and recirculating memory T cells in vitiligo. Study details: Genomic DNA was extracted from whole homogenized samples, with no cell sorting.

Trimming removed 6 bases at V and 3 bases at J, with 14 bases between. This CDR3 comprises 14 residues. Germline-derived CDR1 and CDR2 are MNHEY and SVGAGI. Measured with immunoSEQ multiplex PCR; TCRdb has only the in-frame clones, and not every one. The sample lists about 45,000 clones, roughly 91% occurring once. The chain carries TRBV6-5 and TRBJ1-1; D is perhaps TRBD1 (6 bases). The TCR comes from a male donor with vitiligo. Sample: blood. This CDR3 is CASRPRQVYTEAFF. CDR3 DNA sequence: TGTGCCAGCAGGCCTAGACAGGTTTACACTGAAGCTTTCTTT.